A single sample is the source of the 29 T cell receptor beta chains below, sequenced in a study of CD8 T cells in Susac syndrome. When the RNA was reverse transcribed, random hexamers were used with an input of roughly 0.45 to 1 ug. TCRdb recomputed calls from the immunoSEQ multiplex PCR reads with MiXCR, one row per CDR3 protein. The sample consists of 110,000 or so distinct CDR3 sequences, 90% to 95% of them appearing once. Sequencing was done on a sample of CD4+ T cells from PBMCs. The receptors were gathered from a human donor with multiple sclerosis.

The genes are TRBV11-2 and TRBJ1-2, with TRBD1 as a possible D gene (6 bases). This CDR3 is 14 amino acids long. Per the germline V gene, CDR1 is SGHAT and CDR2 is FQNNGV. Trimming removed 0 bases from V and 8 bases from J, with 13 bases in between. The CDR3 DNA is TGTGCCAGCAGCTTAGATCTCCGCGGGGGCGGCTACACCTTC. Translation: CASSLDLRGGGYTF.

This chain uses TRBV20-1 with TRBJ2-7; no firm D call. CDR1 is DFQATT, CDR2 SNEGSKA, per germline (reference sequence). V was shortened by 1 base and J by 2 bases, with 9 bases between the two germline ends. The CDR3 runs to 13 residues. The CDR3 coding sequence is TGCAGTGCTAGAGTCCCAAACACCTACGAGCAGTACTTC. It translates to CSARVPNTYEQYF.

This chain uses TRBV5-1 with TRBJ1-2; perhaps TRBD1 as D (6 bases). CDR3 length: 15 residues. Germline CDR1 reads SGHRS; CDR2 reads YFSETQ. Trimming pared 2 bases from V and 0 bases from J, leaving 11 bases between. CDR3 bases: TGCGCCAGCAGCTTATCCACAGGGACTAACTATGGCTACACCTTC. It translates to CASSLSTGTNYGYTF.

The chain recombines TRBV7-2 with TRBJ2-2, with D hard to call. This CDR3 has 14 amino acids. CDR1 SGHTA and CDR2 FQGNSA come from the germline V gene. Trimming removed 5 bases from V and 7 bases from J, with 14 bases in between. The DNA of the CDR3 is TGTGCCAGCAGCCGGACCCCAGTCGGCGGGGAGCTGTTTTTT. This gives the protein CASSRTPVGGELFF.

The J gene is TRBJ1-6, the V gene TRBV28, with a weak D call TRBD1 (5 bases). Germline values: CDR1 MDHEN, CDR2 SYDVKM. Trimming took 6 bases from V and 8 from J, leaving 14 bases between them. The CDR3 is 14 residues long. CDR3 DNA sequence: TGTGCCAGCAGCCCCGGGACGAGTTATTCACCCCTCCACTTT. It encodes CASSPGTSYSPLHF.

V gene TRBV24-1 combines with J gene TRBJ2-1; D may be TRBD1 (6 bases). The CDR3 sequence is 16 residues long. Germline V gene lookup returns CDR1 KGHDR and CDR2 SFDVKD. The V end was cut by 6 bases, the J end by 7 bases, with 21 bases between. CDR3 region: CATSPSRTAGRNEQFF. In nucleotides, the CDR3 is TGTGCCACCAGTCCCAGTCGGACAGCAGGACGGAATGAGCAGTTCTTC.

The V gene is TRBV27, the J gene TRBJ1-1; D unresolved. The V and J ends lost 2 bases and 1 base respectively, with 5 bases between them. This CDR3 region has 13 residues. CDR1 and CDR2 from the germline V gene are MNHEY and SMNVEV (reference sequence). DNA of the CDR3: TGTGCCAGCAGTTTAGGGTCGAACACTGAAGCTTTCTTT. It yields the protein CASSLGSNTEAFF.

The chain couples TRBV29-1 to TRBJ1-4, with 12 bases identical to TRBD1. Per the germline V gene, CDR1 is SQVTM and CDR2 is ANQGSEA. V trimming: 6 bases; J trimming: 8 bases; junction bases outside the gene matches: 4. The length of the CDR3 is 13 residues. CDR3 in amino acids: CSVLGQGAEKLFF. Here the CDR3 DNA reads TGCAGCGTGCTGGGACAGGGGGCCGAAAAACTGTTTTTT.

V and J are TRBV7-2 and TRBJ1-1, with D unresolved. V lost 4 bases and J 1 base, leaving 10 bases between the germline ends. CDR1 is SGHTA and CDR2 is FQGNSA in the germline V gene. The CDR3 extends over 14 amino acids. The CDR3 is CASSYKLENTEAFF. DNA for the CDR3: TGTGCCAGCAGCTACAAATTAGAGAACACTGAAGCTTTCTTT.

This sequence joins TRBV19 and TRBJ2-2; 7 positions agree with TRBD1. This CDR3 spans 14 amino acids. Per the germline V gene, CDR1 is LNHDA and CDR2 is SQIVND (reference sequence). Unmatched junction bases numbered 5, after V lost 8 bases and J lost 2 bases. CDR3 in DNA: TGTGCCAGTGGGACAGCGCAAAACACCGGGGAGCTGTTTTTT. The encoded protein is CASGTAQNTGELFF.

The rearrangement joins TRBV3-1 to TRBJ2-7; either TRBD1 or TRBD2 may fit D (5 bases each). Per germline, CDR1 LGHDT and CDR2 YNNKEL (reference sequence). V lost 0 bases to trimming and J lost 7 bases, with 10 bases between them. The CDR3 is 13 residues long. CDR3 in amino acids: CASSQDRGEEQYF. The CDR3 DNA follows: TGTGCCAGCAGCCAAGATCGGGGCGAGGAGCAGTACTTC.

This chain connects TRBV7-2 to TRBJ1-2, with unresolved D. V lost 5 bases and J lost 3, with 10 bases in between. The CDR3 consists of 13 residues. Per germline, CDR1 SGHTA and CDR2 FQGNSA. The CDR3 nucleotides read TGTGCCAGCAGCCAAGACGGGTACTATGGCTACACCTTC. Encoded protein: CASSQDGYYGYTF.

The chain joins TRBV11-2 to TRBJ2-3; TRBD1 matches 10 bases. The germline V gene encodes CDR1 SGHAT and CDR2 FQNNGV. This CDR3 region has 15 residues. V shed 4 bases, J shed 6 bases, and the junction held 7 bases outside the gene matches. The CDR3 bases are TGTGCCAGCAGCTCCAACCCGGACAGGGGGGATACGCAGTATTTT. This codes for CASSSNPDRGDTQYF.

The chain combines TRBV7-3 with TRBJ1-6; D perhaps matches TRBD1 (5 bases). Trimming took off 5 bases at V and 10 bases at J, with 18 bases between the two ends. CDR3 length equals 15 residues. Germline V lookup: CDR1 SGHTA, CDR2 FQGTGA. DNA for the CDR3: TGTGCCAGCAGCGTCGGGACTCCGAGGGACTCACCCCTCCACTTT. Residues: CASSVGTPRDSPLHF.

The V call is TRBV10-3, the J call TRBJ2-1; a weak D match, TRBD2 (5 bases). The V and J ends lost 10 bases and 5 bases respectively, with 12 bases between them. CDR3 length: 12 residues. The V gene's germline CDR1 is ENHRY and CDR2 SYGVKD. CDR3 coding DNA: TGTGCCACCCTGACTACCGACAATGAGCAGTTCTTC. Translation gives CATLTTDNEQFF.

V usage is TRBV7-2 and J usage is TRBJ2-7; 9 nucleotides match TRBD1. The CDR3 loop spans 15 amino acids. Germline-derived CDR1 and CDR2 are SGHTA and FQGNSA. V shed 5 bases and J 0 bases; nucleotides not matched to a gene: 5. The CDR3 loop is CASSTRTGVSYEQYF. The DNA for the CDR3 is TGTGCCAGCAGCACCAGGACAGGGGTCTCCTACGAGCAGTACTTC.

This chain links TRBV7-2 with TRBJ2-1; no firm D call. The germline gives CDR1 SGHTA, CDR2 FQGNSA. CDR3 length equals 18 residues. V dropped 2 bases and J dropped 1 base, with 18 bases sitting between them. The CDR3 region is CASSLRSKSPGSYNEQFF. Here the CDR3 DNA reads TGTGCCAGCAGCTTAAGATCGAAATCTCCCGGGTCCTACAATGAGCAGTTCTTC.

The CDR3 nucleotides read TGTGCCAGCAGCGTCCCACAGGGTGGCACCGGGGAGCTGTTTTTT. This gives the protein CASSVPQGGTGELFF. The genes are TRBV7-9 and TRBJ2-2; a possible D gene is TRBD1 (6 bases). Per the germline V gene, CDR1 is SEHNR and CDR2 is FQNEAQ (reference sequence). V dropped 5 bases and J dropped 4 bases, with 14 bases sitting between them. This CDR3 contains 15 residues.

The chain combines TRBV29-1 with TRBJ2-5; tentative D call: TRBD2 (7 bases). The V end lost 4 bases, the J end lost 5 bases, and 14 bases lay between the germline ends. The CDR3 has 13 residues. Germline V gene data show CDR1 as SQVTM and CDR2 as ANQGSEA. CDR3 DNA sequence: TGCAGCGTTGCGCGGGGGCAGGAGGAGACCCAGTACTTC. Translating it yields CSVARGQEETQYF.

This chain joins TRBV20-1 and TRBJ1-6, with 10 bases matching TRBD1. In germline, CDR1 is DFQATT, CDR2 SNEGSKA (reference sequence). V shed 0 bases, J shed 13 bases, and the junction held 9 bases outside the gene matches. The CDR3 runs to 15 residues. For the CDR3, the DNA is TGCAGTGCTAGAGATCCGGGACAGGGGATGGGGCCCCTCCACTTT. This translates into CSARDPGQGMGPLHF.

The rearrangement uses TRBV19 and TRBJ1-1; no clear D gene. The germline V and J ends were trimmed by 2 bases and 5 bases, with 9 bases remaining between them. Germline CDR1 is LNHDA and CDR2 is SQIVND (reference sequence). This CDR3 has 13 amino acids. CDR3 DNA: TGTGCCAGTAGTATAACCAGACGGACTGAAGCTTTCTTT. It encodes CASSITRRTEAFF.

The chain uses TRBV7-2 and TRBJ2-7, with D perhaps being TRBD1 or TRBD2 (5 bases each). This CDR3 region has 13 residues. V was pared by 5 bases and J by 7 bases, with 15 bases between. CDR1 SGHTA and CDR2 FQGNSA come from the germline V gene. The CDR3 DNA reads TGTGCCAGCAGCGTTGGACGGGACCTGGAGCAGTACTTC. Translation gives CASSVGRDLEQYF.

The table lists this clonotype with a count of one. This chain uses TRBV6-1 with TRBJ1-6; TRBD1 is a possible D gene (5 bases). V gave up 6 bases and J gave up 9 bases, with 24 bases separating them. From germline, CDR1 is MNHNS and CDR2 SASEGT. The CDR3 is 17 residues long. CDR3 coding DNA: TGTGCCAGCAGGGGTACCGGCGGGACCTCGGGGGGTTCACCCCTCCACTTT. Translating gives CASRGTGGTSGGSPLHF.

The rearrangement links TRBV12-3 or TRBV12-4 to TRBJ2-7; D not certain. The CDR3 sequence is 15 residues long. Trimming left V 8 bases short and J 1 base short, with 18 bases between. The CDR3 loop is CASQSSSQKSYEQYF. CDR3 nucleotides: TGTGCCAGCCAGTCTTCGTCCCAAAAGTCCTACGAGCAGTACTTC.

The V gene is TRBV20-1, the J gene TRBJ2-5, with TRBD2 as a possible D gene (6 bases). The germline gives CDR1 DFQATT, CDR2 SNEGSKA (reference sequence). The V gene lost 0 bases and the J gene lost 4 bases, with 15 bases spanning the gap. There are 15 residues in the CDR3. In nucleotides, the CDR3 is TGCAGTGCTAGAGATTCGGGGGTTCTAGTAGAGACCCAGTACTTC. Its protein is CSARDSGVLVETQYF.

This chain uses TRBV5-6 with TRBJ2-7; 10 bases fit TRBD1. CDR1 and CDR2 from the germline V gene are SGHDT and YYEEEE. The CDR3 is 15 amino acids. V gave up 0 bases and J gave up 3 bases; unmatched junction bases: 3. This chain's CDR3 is CASSLVWDRGYEQYF. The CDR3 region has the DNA TGTGCCAGCAGCTTGGTTTGGGACAGGGGCTACGAGCAGTACTTC.

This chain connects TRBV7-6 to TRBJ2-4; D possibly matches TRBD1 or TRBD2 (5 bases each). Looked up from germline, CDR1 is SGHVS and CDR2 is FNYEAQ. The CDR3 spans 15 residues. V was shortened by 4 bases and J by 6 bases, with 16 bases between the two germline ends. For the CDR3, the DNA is TGTGCCAGCAGCTCGGGACCCCCGGGCGGAAACATTCAGTACTTC. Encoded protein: CASSSGPPGGNIQYF.

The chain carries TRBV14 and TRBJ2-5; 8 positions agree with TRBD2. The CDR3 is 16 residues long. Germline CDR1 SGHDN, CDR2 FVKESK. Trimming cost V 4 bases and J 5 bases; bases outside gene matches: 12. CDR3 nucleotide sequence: TGTGCCAGCAGCCGGGTTAGGCTAGCGGGCGGCGAGACCCAGTACTTC. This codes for CASSRVRLAGGETQYF.

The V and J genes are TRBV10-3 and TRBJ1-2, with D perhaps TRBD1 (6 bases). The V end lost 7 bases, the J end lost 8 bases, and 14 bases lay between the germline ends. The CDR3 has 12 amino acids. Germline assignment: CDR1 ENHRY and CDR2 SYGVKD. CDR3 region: CAINQGTRGYTF. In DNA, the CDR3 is TGTGCCATCAATCAGGGGACGCGGGGCTACACCTTC.